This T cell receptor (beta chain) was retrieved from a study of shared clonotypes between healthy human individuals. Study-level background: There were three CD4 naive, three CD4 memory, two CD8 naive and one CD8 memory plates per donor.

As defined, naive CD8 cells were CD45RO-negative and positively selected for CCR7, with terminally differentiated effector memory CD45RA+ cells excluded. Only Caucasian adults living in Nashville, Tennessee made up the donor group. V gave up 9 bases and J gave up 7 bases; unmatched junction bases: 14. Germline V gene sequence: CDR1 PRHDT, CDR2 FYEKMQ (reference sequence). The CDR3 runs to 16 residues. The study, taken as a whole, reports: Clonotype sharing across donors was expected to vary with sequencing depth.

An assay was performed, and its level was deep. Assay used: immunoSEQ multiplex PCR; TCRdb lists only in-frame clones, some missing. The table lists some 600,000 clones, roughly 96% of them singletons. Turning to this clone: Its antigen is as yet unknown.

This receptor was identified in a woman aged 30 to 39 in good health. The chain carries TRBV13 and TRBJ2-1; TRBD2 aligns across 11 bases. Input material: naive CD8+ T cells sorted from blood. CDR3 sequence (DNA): TGTGCCAGTGGCAGGAGCACGGGACTAGCGGCAAATGAGCAGTTCTTC. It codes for CASGRSTGLAANEQFF. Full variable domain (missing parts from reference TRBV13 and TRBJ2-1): AAGVIQSPRHLIKEKRETATLKCYPIPRHDTVYWYQQGPGQDPQFLISFYEKMQSDKGSIPDRFSAQQFSDYHSELNMSSLELGDSALYFCASGRSTGLAANEQFFGPGTRLTVL.